This T cell receptor beta chain was sequenced for a study of shared clonotypes between healthy human individuals. Study-wide context: Donors had three CD4 naive, three CD4 memory, two CD8 naive and one CD8 memory plate apiece.

Deep was the level used in running the assay. Sequencing was performed with immunoSEQ multiplex PCR; in TCRdb, only in-frame clones are kept and a portion is missing. The data hold about 2.3 million clones, with roughly 93% observed a single time. The CDR3 is made up of 15 amino acids. Trimming left V 0 bases short and J 5 bases short, with 13 bases between. Looked up from germline, CDR1 is LGHNA and CDR2 is YNFKEQ. Study findings and constraints: Naive subsets typically showed greater estimated richness than memory subsets. In contrast to clonotypes shared by all four donors, non-shared clonotypes had lower generation probabilities.

The table lists this clone with a count of one. The antigen is undetermined. This chain joins TRBV4-2 and TRBJ1-1; no firm D call. The receptor was isolated from a man aged 18 to 30 in good health. Some clones in this sample may be carry-over from other donors' samples. The sequencing input was naive CD4+ T cells from PBMCs. As to subset: CD45RA+ positively selected. CDR3 DNA: TGTGCCAGCAGCCAAGATCCTACGCTGACAACTGAAGCTTTCTTT. This sequence encodes CASSQDPTLTTEAFF.